This T cell receptor beta chain was observed in a study of T cell responses to AZD1222 COVID-19 vaccine. The protocol was immunoSEQ multiplex PCR, while the TCRdb copy is restricted to in-frame clones and leaves out a portion. The profile shows approximately 100,000 clones, roughly 84% of them singletons. The TCR comes from an adult in good health. The sample here was peripheral blood, taken on day 0 of AZD1222 vaccination.

DNA of the CDR3: TGTGCCTGGAGTGACGATGGGCGGCAGCCCCAGCATTTT. Encoded protein: CAWSDDGRQPQHF. This sequence joins TRBV30 and TRBJ1-5; D is uncertain. Germline V CDR1 and CDR2: GTSNPN, SVGIG (reference sequence). The CDR3 loop spans 13 amino acids. Trimming pared 1 base from V and 7 bases from J, leaving 11 bases between.